This TCR beta chain was sequenced in a study of T cell clusters in autoimmune cytopenias. Study-level information: Per sample, median TRB depth was 51,575 reads, yielding a median roughly 2,200 distinct clonotypes.

This CDR3 is built from 17 residues. Germline loops: CDR1 MNHEY, CDR2 SMNVEV (reference sequence). Multiplex touch-down PCR amplified TRB using TRB-A and TRB-B pools in one tube. TCRdb reanalyzed the multiplex PCR reads, giving one entry per CDR3 protein sequence and no DNA. Its table lists about 8,400 distinct CDR3 sequences. Remarks on this clonotype: The antigen remains unidentified.

Some 38,000 genome equivalents of blood DNA were amplified for TRB. The study's findings and limits: Active autoimmune hepatitis patients had roughly 3.3-fold fewer exclusive TRB clusters than healthy donors. TRB repertoire shifts in secondary cytopenia and chronic lymphocytic leukemia mostly reflected lymphoma, not autoimmunity. The cluster-lack signature was not seen for secondary cytopenia versus chronic lymphocytic leukemia.

V gene TRBV27 combines with J gene TRBJ2-3; TCRdb reports TRBD2, a call that lacks DNA to check it against. Material for sequencing was peripheral blood. This TCR came from a human donor with an autoimmune cytopenia or autoimmune hepatitis (not recorded which). The chain's CDR3 is CASSLSRMTSGTDTQYF.